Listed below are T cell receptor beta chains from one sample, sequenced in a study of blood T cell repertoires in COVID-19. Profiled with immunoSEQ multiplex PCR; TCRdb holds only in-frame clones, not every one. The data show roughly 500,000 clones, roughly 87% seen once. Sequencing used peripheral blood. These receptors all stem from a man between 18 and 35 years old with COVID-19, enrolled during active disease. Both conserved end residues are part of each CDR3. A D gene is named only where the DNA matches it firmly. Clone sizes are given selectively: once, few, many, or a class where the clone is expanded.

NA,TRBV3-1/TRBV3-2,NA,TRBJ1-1,TGTGCCAGCAGTGTACGTAACAGGGCCACTGAAGCTTTCTTT,CASSVRNRATEAFF
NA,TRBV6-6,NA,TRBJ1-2,TGTGCCAGCAGTTACACAGGTTATGGCTACACCTTC,CASSYTGYGYTF
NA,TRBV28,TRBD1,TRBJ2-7,TGTGCCAGCAGTGAGACCGGGACAGGACTCTACGAGCAGTACTTC,CASSETGTGLYEQYF
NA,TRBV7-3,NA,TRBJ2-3,TGTGCCAGCAGCCCCGGTCCGGATACGCAGTATTTT,CASSPGPDTQYF
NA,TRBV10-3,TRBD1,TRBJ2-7,TGTGCCATCAGAGATGGGACAGGGGGTACCGAGCAGTACTTC,CAIRDGTGGTEQYF
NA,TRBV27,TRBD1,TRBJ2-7,TGTGCCAGCAGTCGCGTTACCGGGACAGGGGCCTACGAGCAGTACTTC,CASSRVTGTGAYEQYF
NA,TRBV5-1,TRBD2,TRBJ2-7,TGCGCCAGCAGCTTGGTGGCTAGCGGGCGCTACGAGCAGTACTTC,CASSLVASGRYEQYF
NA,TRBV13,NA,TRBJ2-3,TGTGCCAGCAGCTCCCTATCAGATACGCAGTATTTT,CASSSLSDTQYF
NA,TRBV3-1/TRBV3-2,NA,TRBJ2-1,TGTGCCAGCAGCCCTATGGAGGGCCCCTACAATGAGCAGTTCTTC,CASSPMEGPYNEQFF
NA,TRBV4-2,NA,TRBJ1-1,TGTGCCAGCACGGCGGGAGAAGGGTCTGAAGCTTTCTTT,CASTAGEGSEAFF
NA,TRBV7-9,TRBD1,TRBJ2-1,TGTGCCAGCAGCTTAGGGACAGGAGAAGATGAGCAGTTCTTC,CASSLGTGEDEQFF
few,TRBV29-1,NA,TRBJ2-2,TGCAGCGCCCTGTTGGTGGGGGGGCCTAGCGGGGAGCTGTTTTTT,CSALLVGGPSGELFF
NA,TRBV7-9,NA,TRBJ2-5,TGTGCCAGCAGCTTGGCCCCCGGACTATTATTAGGGACCCAGTACTTC,CASSLAPGLLLGTQYF
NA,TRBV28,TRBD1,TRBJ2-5,TGTGCCAGCAGTTTATTACTGACAGGGCAAGAGACCCAGTACTTC,CASSLLLTGQETQYF
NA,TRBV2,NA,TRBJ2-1,TGTGCCAGCAGAGCGACTAGGGGCGCCGGCTACAATGAGCAGTTCTTC,CASRATRGAGYNEQFF
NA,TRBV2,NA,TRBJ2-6,TGTGCCAGCAGTGATTGGAGTACGGGTACATTCTCTGGGGCCAACGTCCTGACTTTC,CASSDWSTGTFSGANVLTF
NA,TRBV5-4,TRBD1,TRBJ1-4,TGTGCCAGCAGCTTGACAGGGGGAAACGAAAAACTGTTTTTT,CASSLTGGNEKLFF
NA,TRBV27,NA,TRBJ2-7,TGTGCCAGCAGTTCCTCAGGGCCATACGAGCAGTACTTC,CASSSSGPYEQYF
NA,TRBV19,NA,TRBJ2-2,TGTGCCACCTCACCGGGGGGCCTAAGCACCGGGGAGCTGTTTTTT,CATSPGGLSTGELFF
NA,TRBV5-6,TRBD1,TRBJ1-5,TGTGCCAGCAGCTTAGGTCCGCCAGGGGGGCAGCCCCAGCATTTT,CASSLGPPGGQPQHF
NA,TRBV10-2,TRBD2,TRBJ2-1,TGCGCCAGCAGTGAGTATCTAGCGGGAGAGCGGAATGAGCAGTTCTTC,CASSEYLAGERNEQFF
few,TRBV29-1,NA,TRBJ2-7,TGCAGCGTTGGTAACTCCTACGAGCAGTACTTC,CSVGNSYEQYF
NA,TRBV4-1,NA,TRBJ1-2,TGCGCCAGCAGCCAAGTGACGAAGACTACCTATGGCTACACCTTC,CASSQVTKTTYGYTF
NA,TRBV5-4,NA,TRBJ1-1,TGTGCCAGCAGCTTGGTATCCGGGAAGAACACTGAAGCTTTCTTT,CASSLVSGKNTEAFF
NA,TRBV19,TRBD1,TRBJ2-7,TGTGCCAGTAGTGCCGGGACAGGGGGCGACGAGCAGTACTTC,CASSAGTGGDEQYF
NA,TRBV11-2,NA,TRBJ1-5,TGTGCCAGCAGTCGGGACATCCGGGGTAATCAGCCCCAGCATTTT,CASSRDIRGNQPQHF
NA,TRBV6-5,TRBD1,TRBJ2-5,TGTGCCAGCAGCGTGACAGGGGGCGTAGAGACCCAGTACTTC,CASSVTGGVETQYF
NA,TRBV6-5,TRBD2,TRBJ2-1,TGTGCCAGCAGTTACTCACTAGCGGGGCTCTACAATGAGCAGTTCTTC,CASSYSLAGLYNEQFF
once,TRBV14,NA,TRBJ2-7,TGTGCCAGCAGCTCCTCGACCTATCCCGAGCGTTACGAGCAGTACTTC,CASSSSTYPERYEQYF
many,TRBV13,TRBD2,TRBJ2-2,TGTGCCAGCAGGGGAGCGGGGACGAACACCGGGGAGCTGTTTTTT,CASRGAGTNTGELFF
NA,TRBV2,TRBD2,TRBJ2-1,TGTGCCAGCAGTGTAGAAGCGGGGGGGCAGAATGAGCAGTTCTTC,CASSVEAGGQNEQFF
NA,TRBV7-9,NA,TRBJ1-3,TGTGCCAGCAGCTTACGGGGCTCTGGAAACACCATATATTTT,CASSLRGSGNTIYF
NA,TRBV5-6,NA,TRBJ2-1,TGTGCCACCGCTTGGAACAGAGCCTACAATGAGCAGTTCTTC,CATAWNRAYNEQFF
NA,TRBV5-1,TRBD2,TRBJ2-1,TGCGCCAGCAGCAGAGATCTCCTAGCGGGAGGATACAATGAGCAGTTCTTC,CASSRDLLAGGYNEQFF
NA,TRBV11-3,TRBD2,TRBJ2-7,TGTGCCAGCAGCTCACTAGCGGGGTCCTACGAGCAGTACTTC,CASSSLAGSYEQYF
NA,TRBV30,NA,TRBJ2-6,TGTGCCTGGGGGGCCGGAGGCTCTGGGGCCAACGTCCTGACTTTC,CAWGAGGSGANVLTF
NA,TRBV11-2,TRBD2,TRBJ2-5,TGTGCCAGCAGACCCGGGACTAGCGGGAACCAAGAGACCCAGTACTTC,CASRPGTSGNQETQYF
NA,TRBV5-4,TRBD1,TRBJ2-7,TGTGCCAGCAGCGTCCGGGACAGGGGAACCTACGAGCAGTACTTC,CASSVRDRGTYEQYF
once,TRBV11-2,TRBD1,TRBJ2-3,TGTGCCAGCAGCTGGGCAGGGGGCTCAGATACGCAGTATTTT,CASSWAGGSDTQYF
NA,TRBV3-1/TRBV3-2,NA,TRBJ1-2,TGTGCCAGCAGCCAAGGCGGTCTTAACTATGGCTACACCTTC,CASSQGGLNYGYTF
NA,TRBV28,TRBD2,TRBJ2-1,TGTGCCAGCACCGTAGCGGGAGGGTCAAATGAGCAGTTCTTC,CASTVAGGSNEQFF
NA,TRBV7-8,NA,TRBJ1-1,TGTGCCAGCAGCTTAGATCGGAGGGGCTTCGTGACTGAAGCTTTCTTT,CASSLDRRGFVTEAFF
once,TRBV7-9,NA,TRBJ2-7,TGTGCCAGCAGCCCCGGTTCCTACGAGCAGTACTTC,CASSPGSYEQYF
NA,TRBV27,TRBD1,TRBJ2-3,TGTGCCAGCAGAGACCGGGACAGAAACACAGATACGCAGTATTTT,CASRDRDRNTDTQYF
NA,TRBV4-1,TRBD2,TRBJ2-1,TGCGCCAGCAGCCAAGATTCACTAGCGCCCTACAATGAGCAGTTCTTC,CASSQDSLAPYNEQFF
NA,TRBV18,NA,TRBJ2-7,TGTGCCAGCTCACGCGCTTACGAGCAGTACTTC,CASSRAYEQYF